The clone carrying this T cell receptor beta chain was counted many times. Relying on iRepertoire HTBI primers and Arm-PCR of CDR3 regions, the team built TCR beta libraries. MiXCR was run by TCRdb on the multiplex PCR reads, yielding one entry per CDR3 protein. The sample holds under 500,000 distinct CDR3 sequences, 15% to 20% seen once. This sample was included in a study of regulatory T cells in long-lasting Graves disease. Time point here: newly diagnosed GD, antithyroid drugs for less than 3 months. The TCR library was made from RNA that had been extracted from PBMCs in TRIzol. The authors diagnosed Graves' disease using American Thyroid Association guidelines. CDR3 length: 15 residues. J lost 2 bases, V lost 6 bases, and 6 bases had no gene match. Germline lookup yields CDR1 ENHRY and CDR2 SYGVKD. These data also formed part of another study, on T cells in Graves' hyperthyroidism and ophthalmopathy. That publication notes: With a duration under 2 months, the hyperthyroidism was newly diagnosed in patients aged 18 to 65. Exclusion of patients followed from uncontrolled infection, other autoimmune disease, pregnancy or lactation.

This sample comprised peripheral blood mononuclear cells (PBMCs), obtained at new diagnosis, from a patient treated with antithyroid drugs. The sequence was collected from a woman aged 25 to 39 with Graves disease. V and J are TRBV10-3 and TRBJ2-7; the match to TRBD1 covers 11 bases. The CDR3 sequence: CAISGGQGAAYEQYF. CDR3 DNA: TGTGCCATCAGCGGCGGACAGGGGGCTGCCTACGAGCAGTACTTC.